This T cell receptor (beta chain) was profiled in a study of control samples from healthy donors and cancer patients. Measured with immunoSEQ multiplex PCR; TCRdb has only the in-frame clones, and not every one. The sample holds about 95,000 clones, roughly nine tenths seen once. Trimming stripped 3 bases from V and 0 bases from J, with 12 bases between. The CDR3 extends over 16 amino acids. Germline-derived CDR1 and CDR2 are KGHSH and LQKENI. V gene TRBV18 combines with J gene TRBJ1-3; D unresolved. This receptor was taken from a woman aged 30 to 39 in good health. Sequencing was performed on blood. The CDR3 region is CASSPHPGLSGNTIYF. The CDR3 bases are TGTGCCAGCTCACCCCATCCAGGCCTCTCTGGAAACACCATATATTTT.